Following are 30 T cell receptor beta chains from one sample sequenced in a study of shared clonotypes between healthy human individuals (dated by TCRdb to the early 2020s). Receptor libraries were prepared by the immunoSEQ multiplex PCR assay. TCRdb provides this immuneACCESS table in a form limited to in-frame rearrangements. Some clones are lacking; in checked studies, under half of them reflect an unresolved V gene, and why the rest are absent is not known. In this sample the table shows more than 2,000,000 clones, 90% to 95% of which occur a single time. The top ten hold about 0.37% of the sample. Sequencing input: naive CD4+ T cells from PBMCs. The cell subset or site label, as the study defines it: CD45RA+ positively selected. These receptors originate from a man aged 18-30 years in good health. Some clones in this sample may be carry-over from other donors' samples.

In DNA, the CDR3 is TGTGCCAGCAGCGGATGGGACAGGGGAGGATACGAGCAGTACTTC. This gives the protein CASSGWDRGGYEQYF. V is TRBV27 and J is TRBJ2-7, with 10 bases identical to TRBD1. This CDR3 comprises 15 residues. Germline CDR1 reads MNHEY; CDR2 reads SMNVEV (reference sequence). Trimming at V came to 6 bases and at J to 4 bases, leaving 9 bases not matched to a gene.

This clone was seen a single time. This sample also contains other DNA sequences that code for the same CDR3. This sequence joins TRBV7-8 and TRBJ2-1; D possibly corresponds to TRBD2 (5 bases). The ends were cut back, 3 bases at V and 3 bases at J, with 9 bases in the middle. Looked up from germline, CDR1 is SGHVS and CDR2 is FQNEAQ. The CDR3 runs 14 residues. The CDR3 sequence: CASSLGALYNEQFF. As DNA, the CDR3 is TGTGCCAGCAGCTTGGGAGCTCTCTACAATGAGCAGTTCTTC.

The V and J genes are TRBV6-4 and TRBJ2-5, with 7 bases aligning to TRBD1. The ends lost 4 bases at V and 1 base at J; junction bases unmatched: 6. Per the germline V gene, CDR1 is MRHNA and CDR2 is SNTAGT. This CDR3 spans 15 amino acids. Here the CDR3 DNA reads TGTGCCAGCAGTGGGCCCGGGGACAGCCAAGAGACCCAGTACTTC. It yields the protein CASSGPGDSQETQYF.

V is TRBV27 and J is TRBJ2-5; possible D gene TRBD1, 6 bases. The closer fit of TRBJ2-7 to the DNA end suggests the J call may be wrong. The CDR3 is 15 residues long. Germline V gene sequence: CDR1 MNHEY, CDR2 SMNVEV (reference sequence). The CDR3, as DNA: TGTGCCAGCAGACAGGGCAGGGGATTACCCTACGAGCAGTACTTC. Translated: CASRQGRGLPYEQYF.

The DNA for the CDR3 is TGTGCCAGCAGCCCGCTCGGACAGGGGGACTATGGCTACACCTTC. It encodes CASSPLGQGDYGYTF. The genes are TRBV6-5 and TRBJ1-2, with 10 bases aligning to TRBD1. Germline-derived CDR1 and CDR2 are MNHEY and SVGAGI. This CDR3 comprises 15 residues. V lost 6 bases to trimming and J lost 3 bases; unmatched junction nucleotides: 7.

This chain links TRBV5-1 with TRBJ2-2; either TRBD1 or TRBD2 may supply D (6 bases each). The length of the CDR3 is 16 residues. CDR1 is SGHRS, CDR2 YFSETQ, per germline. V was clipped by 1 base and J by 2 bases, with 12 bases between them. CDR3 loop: CASSLTGGGNTGELFF. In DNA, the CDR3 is TGCGCCAGCAGCTTGACAGGAGGGGGTAACACCGGGGAGCTGTTTTTT.

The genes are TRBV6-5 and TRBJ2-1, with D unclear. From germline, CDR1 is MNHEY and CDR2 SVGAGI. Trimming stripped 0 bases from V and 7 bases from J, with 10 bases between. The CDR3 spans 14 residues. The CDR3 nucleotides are TGTGCCAGCAGTTACTCGAGATGGCGGAATGAGCAGTTCTTC. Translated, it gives CASSYSRWRNEQFF.

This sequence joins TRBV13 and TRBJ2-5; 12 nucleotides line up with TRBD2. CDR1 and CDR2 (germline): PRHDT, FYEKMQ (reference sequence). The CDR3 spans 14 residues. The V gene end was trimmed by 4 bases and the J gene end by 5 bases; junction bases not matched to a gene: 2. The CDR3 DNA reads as TGTGCCAGCAGCTGGACTAGCGGGACTGAGACCCAGTACTTC. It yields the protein CASSWTSGTETQYF.

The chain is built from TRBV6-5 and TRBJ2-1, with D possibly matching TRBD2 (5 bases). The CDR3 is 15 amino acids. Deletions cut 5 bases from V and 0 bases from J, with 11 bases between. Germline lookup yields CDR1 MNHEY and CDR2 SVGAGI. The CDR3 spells CASSLADTSYNEQFF. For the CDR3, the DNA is TGTGCCAGCAGTCTAGCCGATACCTCCTACAATGAGCAGTTCTTC.

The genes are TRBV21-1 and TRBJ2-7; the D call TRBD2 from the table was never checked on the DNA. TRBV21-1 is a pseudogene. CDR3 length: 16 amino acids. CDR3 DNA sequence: TGTGCCAGCAGCACCACGAGGGCGGGAGCTGCTTACGAGCAGTACTTC. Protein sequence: CASSTTRAGAAYEQYF.

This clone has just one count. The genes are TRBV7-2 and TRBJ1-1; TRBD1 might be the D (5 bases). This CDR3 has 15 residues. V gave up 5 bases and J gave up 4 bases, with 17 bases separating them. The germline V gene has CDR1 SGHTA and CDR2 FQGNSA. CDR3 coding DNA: TGTGCCAGCAGCCCCGGCAGGGTGGCGAGCACTGAAGCTTTCTTT. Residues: CASSPGRVASTEAFF.

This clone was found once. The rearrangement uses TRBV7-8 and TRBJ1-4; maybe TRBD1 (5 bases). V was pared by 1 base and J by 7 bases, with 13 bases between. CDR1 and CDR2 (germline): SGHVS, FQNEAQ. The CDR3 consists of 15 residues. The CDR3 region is CASSLGRGSSEKLFF. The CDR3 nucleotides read TGTGCCAGCAGCTTAGGTAGGGGTTCCTCTGAAAAACTGTTTTTT.

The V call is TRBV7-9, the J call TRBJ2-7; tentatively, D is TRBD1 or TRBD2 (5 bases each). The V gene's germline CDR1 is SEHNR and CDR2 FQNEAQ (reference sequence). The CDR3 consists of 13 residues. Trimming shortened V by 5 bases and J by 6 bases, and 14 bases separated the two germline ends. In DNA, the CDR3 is TGTGCCAGCAGCCCCTTAGGGACGGTCGAGCAGTACTTC. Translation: CASSPLGTVEQYF. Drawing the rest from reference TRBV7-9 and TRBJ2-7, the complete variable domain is DTGVSQNPRHKITKRGQNVTFRCDPISEHNRLYWYRQTLGQGPEFLTYFQNEAQLEKSRLLSDRFSAERPKGSFSTLEIQRTEQGDSAMYLCASSPLGTVEQYFGPGTRLTVT.

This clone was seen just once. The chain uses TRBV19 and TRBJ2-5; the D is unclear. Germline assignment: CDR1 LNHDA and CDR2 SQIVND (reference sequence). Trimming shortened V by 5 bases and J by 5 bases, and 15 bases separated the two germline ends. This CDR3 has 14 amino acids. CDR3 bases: TGTGCCAGTAGTCATGAGTCCTTTCGGGAGACCCAGTACTTC. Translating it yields CASSHESFRETQYF.

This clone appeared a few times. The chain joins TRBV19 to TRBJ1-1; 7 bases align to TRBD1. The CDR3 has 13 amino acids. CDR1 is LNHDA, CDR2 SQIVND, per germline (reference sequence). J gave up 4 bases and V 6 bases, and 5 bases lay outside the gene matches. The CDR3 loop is CASRRDRLTEAFF. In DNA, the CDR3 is TGTGCCAGTAGGAGGGACAGACTCACTGAAGCTTTCTTT.

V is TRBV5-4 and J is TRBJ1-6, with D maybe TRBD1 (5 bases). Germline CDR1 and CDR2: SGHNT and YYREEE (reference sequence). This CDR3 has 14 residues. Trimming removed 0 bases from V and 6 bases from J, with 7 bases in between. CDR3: CASSLGQPNSPLHF. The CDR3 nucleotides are TGTGCCAGCAGCTTGGGACAGCCTAATTCACCCCTCCACTTT.

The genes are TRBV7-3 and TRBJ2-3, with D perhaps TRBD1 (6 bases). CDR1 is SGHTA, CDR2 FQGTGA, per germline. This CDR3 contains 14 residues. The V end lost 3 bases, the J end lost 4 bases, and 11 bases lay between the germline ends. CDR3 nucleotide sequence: TGTGCCAGCAGCTTTATCTGGACAGCAGATACGCAGTATTTT. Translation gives CASSFIWTADTQYF.

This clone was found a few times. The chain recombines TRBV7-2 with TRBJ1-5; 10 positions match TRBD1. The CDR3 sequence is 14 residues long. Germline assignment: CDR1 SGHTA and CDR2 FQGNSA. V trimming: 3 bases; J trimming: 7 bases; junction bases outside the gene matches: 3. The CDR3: CASSFRTGGQPQHF. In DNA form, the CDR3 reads TGTGCCAGCAGCTTTAGGACAGGGGGGCAGCCCCAGCATTTT.

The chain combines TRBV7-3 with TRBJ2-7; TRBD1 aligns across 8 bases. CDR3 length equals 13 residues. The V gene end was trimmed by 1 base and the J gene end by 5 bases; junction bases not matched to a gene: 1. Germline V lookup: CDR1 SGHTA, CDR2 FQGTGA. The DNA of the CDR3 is TGTGCCAGCAGCTTAAACAGGGGGGACGAGCAGTACTTC. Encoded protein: CASSLNRGDEQYF.

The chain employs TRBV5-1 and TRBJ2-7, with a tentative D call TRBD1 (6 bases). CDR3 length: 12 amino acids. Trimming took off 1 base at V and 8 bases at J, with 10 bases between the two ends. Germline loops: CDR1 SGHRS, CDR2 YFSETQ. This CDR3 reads CASSLKGVQQYF. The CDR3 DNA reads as TGCGCCAGCAGCTTGAAGGGGGTCCAGCAGTACTTC.

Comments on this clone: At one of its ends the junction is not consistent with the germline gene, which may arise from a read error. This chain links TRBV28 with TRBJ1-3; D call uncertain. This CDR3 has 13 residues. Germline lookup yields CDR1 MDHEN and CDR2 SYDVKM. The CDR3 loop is CASSLRRARAGDF. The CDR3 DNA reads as TGTGCCAGCAGTTTAAGGCGGGCCCGGGCAGGAGATTTT.

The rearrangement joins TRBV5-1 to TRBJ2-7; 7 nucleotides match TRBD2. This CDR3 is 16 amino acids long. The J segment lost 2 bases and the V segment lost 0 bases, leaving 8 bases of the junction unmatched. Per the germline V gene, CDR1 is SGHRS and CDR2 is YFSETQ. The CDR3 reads CASSLAGAGVAYEQYF. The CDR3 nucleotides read TGCGCCAGCAGCTTGGCCGGGGCGGGGGTAGCCTACGAGCAGTACTTC. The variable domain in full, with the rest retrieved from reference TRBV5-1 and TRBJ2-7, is KAGVTQTPRYLIKTRGQQVTLSCSPISGHRSVSWYQQTPGQGLQFLFEYFSETQRNKGNFPGRFSGRQFSNSRSEMNVSTLELGDSALYLCASSLAGAGVAYEQYFGPGTRLTVT.

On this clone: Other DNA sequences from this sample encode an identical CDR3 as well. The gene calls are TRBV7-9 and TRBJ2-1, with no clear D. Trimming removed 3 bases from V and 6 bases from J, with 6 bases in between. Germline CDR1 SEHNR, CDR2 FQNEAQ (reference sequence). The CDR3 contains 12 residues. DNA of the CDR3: TGTGCCAGCAGCTTGAGACTCAATGAGCAGTTCTTC. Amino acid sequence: CASSLRLNEQFF.

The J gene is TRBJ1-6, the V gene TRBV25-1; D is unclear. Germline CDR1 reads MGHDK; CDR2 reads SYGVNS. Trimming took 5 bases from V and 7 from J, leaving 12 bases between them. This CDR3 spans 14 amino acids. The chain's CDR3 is CASSTEPKNSPLHF. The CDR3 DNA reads TGTGCCAGCAGTACTGAACCAAAAAATTCACCCCTCCACTTT.

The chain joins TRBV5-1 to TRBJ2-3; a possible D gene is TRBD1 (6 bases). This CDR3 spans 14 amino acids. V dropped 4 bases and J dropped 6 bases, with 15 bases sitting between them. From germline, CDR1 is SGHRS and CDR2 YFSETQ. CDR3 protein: CASSPGTLEDTQYF. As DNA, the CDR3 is TGCGCCAGCAGCCCGGGGACACTGGAGGATACGCAGTATTTT.

CDR3 coding DNA: TGTGCCAGCAGCCCGGCAGGGGGCCCCAACTATGGCTACACCTTC. This codes for CASSPAGGPNYGYTF. The chain joins TRBV21-1 to TRBJ1-2; the table calls TRBD1, which could not be checked here. TRBV21-1 is designated a pseudogene. This CDR3 region has 15 residues.

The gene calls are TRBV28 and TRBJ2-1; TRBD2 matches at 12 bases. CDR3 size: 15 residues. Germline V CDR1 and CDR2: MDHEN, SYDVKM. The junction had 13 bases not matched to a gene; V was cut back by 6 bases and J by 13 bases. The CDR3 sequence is CASRPGTSGLSAQFF. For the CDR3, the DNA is TGTGCCAGCAGACCCGGGACTAGCGGGCTTAGCGCCCAGTTCTTC.

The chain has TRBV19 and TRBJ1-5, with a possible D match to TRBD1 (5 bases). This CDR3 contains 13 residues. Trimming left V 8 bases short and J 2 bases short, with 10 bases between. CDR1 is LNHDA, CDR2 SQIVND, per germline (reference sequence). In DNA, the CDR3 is TGTGCCAGTCCCTGGGGGGGCAATCAGCCCCAGCATTTT. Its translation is CASPWGGNQPQHF.

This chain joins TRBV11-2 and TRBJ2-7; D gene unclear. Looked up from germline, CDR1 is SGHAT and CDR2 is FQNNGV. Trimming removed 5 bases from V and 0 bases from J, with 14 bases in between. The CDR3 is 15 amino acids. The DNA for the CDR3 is TGTGCCAGCAGCCCGACCTGGCGTAACTCCTACGAGCAGTACTTC. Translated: CASSPTWRNSYEQYF. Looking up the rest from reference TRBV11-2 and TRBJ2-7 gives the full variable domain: EAGVAQSPRYKIIEKRQSVAFWCNPISGHATLYWYQQILGQGPKLLIQFQNNGVVDDSQLPKDRFSAERLKGVDSTLKIQPAKLEDSAVYLCASSPTWRNSYEQYFGPGTRLTVT.

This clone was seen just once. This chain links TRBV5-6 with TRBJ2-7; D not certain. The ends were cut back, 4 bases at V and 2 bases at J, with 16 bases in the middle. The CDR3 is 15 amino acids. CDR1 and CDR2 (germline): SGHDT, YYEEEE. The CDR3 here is CASSTNWGGAYEQYF. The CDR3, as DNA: TGTGCCAGCAGCACTAATTGGGGTGGGGCCTACGAGCAGTACTTC.